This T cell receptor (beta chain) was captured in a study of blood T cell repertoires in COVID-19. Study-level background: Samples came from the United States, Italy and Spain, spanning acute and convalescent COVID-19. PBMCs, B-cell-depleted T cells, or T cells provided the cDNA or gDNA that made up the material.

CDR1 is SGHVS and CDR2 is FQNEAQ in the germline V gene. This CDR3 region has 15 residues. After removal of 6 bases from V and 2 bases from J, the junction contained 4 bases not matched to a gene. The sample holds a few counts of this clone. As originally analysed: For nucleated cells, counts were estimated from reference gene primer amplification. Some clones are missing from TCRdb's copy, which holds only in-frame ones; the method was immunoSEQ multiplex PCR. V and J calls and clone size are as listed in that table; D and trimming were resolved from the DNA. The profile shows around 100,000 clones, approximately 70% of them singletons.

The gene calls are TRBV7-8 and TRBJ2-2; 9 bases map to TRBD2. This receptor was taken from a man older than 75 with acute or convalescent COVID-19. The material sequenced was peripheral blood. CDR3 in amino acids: CASRRLAVNTGELFF. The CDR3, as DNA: TGTGCCAGCAGGCGACTAGCGGTTAACACCGGGGAGCTGTTTTTT.